Below are 24 T cell receptor beta chains sequenced from a single sample in a study of beta chain features in type 1 diabetes. Isolated RNA was reverse transcribed in full, so expressed TCRB transcripts were sequenced. The table came from immunoSEQ multiplex PCR; TCRdb's copy has only in-frame clones and leaves some out. The sample lists 250,000 or so clones; 25% to 35% were seen once. Sequenced input: central memory CD4+ T cells from blood. All receptors derive from a man younger than 45 in good health.

This clone showed up just a few times. The chain combines TRBV2 with TRBJ2-1, with D uncertain. The CDR3 sequence is 11 residues long. The ends were cut back, 8 bases at V and 5 bases at J, with 7 bases in the middle. Germline values: CDR1 SNHLY, CDR2 FYNNEI. The CDR3 region is CASGSHNEQFF. Written as DNA, the CDR3 is TGTGCCAGCGGGTCTCACAATGAGCAGTTCTTC. The variable domain in full, with the rest retrieved from reference TRBV2 and TRBJ2-1, is EPEVTQTPSHQVTQMGQEVILRCVPISNHLYFYWYRQILGQKVEFLVSFYNNEISEKSEIFDDQFSVERPDGSNFTLKIRSTKLEDSAMYFCASGSHNEQFFGPGTRLTVL.

This chain joins TRBV4-1 and TRBJ1-1, with 7 bases identical to TRBD1. Unmatched junction bases numbered 3, after V lost 1 base and J lost 1 base. Germline-derived CDR1 and CDR2 are MGHRA and YSYEKL. This CDR3 spans 15 amino acids. The chain's CDR3 is CASSQGSGGNTEAFF. DNA of the CDR3: TGCGCCAGCAGCCAAGGGTCAGGGGGGAACACTGAAGCTTTCTTT.

This clone has more than one count but fewer than ten. V usage is TRBV5-1 and J usage is TRBJ1-1; D not certain. Germline CDR1 reads SGHRS; CDR2 reads YFSETQ. CDR3 length: 15 amino acids. Trimming removed 0 bases from V and 6 bases from J, with 15 bases in between. DNA for the CDR3: TGCGCCAGCAGCTTGGATGGGCCCCGAAATGCTGAAGCTTTCTTT. Its translation is CASSLDGPRNAEAFF.

The chain couples TRBV5-5 to TRBJ2-1; no definite D call. The CDR3 is 12 residues long. V lost 4 bases and J lost 9, with 11 bases in between. CDR1 and CDR2 from the germline V gene are SGHKS and YYEKEE (reference sequence). This CDR3 reads CASSPVIGEQFF. CDR3 nucleotides: TGTGCCAGCAGCCCGGTCATAGGTGAGCAGTTCTTC.

The V call is TRBV5-6, the J call TRBJ2-3; possibly TRBD1 for D (5 bases). Trimming pared 3 bases from V and 11 bases from J, leaving 13 bases between. This CDR3 has 12 residues. Germline assignment: CDR1 SGHDT and CDR2 YYEEEE. The CDR3 is CASSSAVRGQYF. CDR3 coding DNA: TGTGCCAGCAGCTCCGCCGTAAGGGGGCAGTATTTT.

This clone was recorded at least ten times. The chain combines TRBV4-1 with TRBJ2-3; D not resolved. The V and J ends lost 4 bases and 0 bases respectively, with 11 bases between them. This CDR3 is built from 15 residues. In germline, CDR1 is MGHRA, CDR2 YSYEKL. For the CDR3, the DNA is TGCGCCAGCAGCCTCTCGGTGGATAGCACAGATACGCAGTATTTT. This translates into CASSLSVDSTDTQYF.

The sample holds a few counts of this clone. The gene calls are TRBV2 and TRBJ2-4; D not certain. V lost 0 bases to trimming and J lost 7 bases, with 10 bases between them. Per germline, CDR1 SNHLY and CDR2 FYNNEI. The CDR3 has 14 residues. CDR3 residues: CASSEAVQGNIQYF. CDR3 nucleotide sequence: TGTGCCAGCAGTGAAGCAGTACAAGGGAACATTCAGTACTTC.

Notes on this clone: At one end, the junction sequence differs from germline, possibly due to a read error. The rearrangement joins TRBV28 to TRBJ1-2; a weak D match, TRBD1 (6 bases). The CDR3 spans 11 residues. Germline V gives CDR1 MDHEN, CDR2 SYDVKM. This CDR3 reads CASSSTGFPSF. In nucleotides, the CDR3 is TGTGCCAGCAGTTCCACAGGGTTTCCGTCCTTC.

This clone was detected ten times or more. This chain connects TRBV9 to TRBJ2-1, with D possibly TRBD2 on 5 matching bases. V was shortened by 0 bases and J by 5 bases, with 9 bases between the two germline ends. The CDR3 runs to 14 residues. Germline V gives CDR1 SGDLS, CDR2 YYNGEE. The CDR3 here is CASSVAAVDNEQFF. As DNA, the CDR3 is TGTGCCAGCAGCGTAGCAGCGGTAGACAATGAGCAGTTCTTC.

The chain has TRBV28 and TRBJ2-7; TRBD1 agrees at 7 bases. V shed 3 bases and J 7 bases; nucleotides not matched to a gene: 3. This CDR3 has 12 residues. The germline CDR1 and CDR2 sequences are MDHEN and SYDVKM. The CDR3, as DNA: TGTGCCAGCAGTTTGACAGGGCAAGAGCAGTACTTC. Translated, it gives CASSLTGQEQYF.

The rearrangement links TRBV7-9 to TRBJ2-3; 8 positions match TRBD2. Germline V gene data show CDR1 as SEHNR and CDR2 as FQNEAQ (reference sequence). The CDR3 totals 14 residues. Trimming at V came to 3 bases and at J to 6 bases, leaving 5 bases not matched to a gene. The CDR3 bases are TGTGCCAGCAGCTTTAGCGGGGCTGGGGATACGCAGTATTTT. Translation gives CASSFSGAGDTQYF.

The V gene is TRBV29-1, the J gene TRBJ2-1, with no clear D. The length of the CDR3 is 13 residues. The V gene's germline CDR1 is SQVTM and CDR2 ANQGSEA. The V gene lost 5 bases and the J gene lost 8 bases, with 16 bases spanning the gap. CDR3 in DNA: TGCAGCGTTAGGTGGGGTTCGCTCGATGAGCAGTTCTTC. Its translation: CSVRWGSLDEQFF.

Only a few counts were recorded for this clone. The V and J genes are TRBV9 and TRBJ1-4; D gene unclear. There are 12 residues in the CDR3. CDR1 and CDR2 from the germline V gene are SGDLS and YYNGEE. With 3 bases removed from V and 5 bases from J, the gap between germline ends came to 5 bases. CDR3 nucleotides: TGTGCCAGCAGCGCCGTAAATGAAAAACTGTTTTTT. Translation: CASSAVNEKLFF.

This clone was detected a few times. The rearrangement joins TRBV28 to TRBJ1-5; unclear D gene. The ends were cut back, 0 bases at V and 6 bases at J, with 9 bases in the middle. The CDR3 loop spans 14 amino acids. The V gene's germline CDR1 is MDHEN and CDR2 SYDVKM. CDR3 in amino acids: CASSLWSGSQPQHF. CDR3 coding DNA: TGTGCCAGCAGTTTATGGTCCGGGAGTCAGCCCCAGCATTTT.

In its sample, this clone was seen a few times. The chain uses TRBV14 and TRBJ2-7, with TRBD1 as a possible D gene (6 bases). V lost 4 bases, J lost 0 bases, and 7 bases lay in between. This CDR3 is built from 13 residues. Germline V CDR1 and CDR2: SGHDN, FVKESK. In DNA, the CDR3 is TGTGCCAGCAGCCGGGACACCTCCTACGAGCAGTACTTC. This gives the protein CASSRDTSYEQYF.

This chain links TRBV9 with TRBJ1-1, with a tentative D call TRBD1 (6 bases). CDR1 and CDR2 (germline): SGDLS, YYNGEE. V shed 4 bases and J shed 5 bases, with 18 bases lying between them. CDR3 size: 15 residues. The CDR3 sequence: CASSPGAIRETEAFF. DNA for the CDR3: TGTGCCAGCAGCCCAGGGGCGATCAGGGAGACTGAAGCTTTCTTT.

Points on this clone: Different DNA sequences within this sample yield the same CDR3. The rearrangement joins TRBV6-1 to TRBJ2-7; TRBD1 might be the D (6 bases). In germline, CDR1 is MNHNS, CDR2 SASEGT. The V and J ends lost 3 bases and 4 bases respectively, with 10 bases between them. There are 13 residues in the CDR3. The CDR3 region has the DNA TGTGCCAGCAGTGACAGGGGTACATACGAGCAGTACTTC. Translated, it gives CASSDRGTYEQYF.

This chain links TRBV30 with TRBJ2-1; 8 bases align to TRBD2. Per germline, CDR1 GTSNPN and CDR2 SVGIG (reference sequence). The V gene end was trimmed by 4 bases and the J gene end by 1 base; junction bases not matched to a gene: 6. This CDR3 contains 15 residues. This CDR3 is CAWTGGPLSYNEQFF. The CDR3 region has the DNA TGTGCCTGGACGGGAGGGCCTTTGTCCTACAATGAGCAGTTCTTC.

The chain has TRBV28 and TRBJ2-1, with TRBD2 matching over 13 bases. The germline CDR1 and CDR2 sequences are MDHEN and SYDVKM. This CDR3 has 16 residues. J was trimmed by 5 bases and V by 5 bases; bases with no gene match: 6. The chain's CDR3 is CASSPRLAGGHNEQFF. The CDR3 DNA follows: TGTGCCAGCAGTCCCCGACTAGCGGGAGGCCACAATGAGCAGTTCTTC.

In this sample, this clone turned up a few times. The sample carries other DNA sequences with the same CDR3. The genes are TRBV7-2 and TRBJ1-5; D perhaps matches TRBD1 (5 bases). In germline, CDR1 is SGHTA, CDR2 FQGNSA. Deletions cut 5 bases from V and 4 bases from J, with 12 bases between. This CDR3 contains 14 residues. CDR3 in amino acids: CASSPDSANQPQHF. The CDR3 region has the DNA TGTGCCAGCAGCCCAGACAGCGCTAATCAGCCCCAGCATTTT.

The chain links TRBV5-1 to TRBJ2-3; 8 nucleotides agree with TRBD2. Losses at the gene ends were 1 base for V and 4 bases for J; bases not matched to a gene: 2. This CDR3 region has 14 residues. Germline V gives CDR1 SGHRS, CDR2 YFSETQ. For the CDR3, the DNA is TGCGCCAGCAGCTTGCAAGCGGGGGCAGATACGCAGTATTTT. Protein product: CASSLQAGADTQYF.

This clone was recorded a few times. This chain links TRBV7-2 with TRBJ2-2; D is perhaps TRBD2 (7 bases). V lost 1 base, J lost 5 bases, and 14 bases lay in between. The germline V gene has CDR1 SGHTA and CDR2 FQGNSA. There are 16 residues in the CDR3. In DNA, the CDR3 is TGTGCCAGCAGCTTAGGGTCCAGGGGAGGGACCGGGGAGCTGTTTTTT. This encodes CASSLGSRGGTGELFF.

This rearrangement joins TRBV11-2 to TRBJ2-1, with D perhaps matching TRBD2 (6 bases). Trimming removed 7 bases at V and 9 bases at J, with 19 bases between. The CDR3 consists of 14 residues. Per the germline V gene, CDR1 is SGHAT and CDR2 is FQNNGV. CDR3 residues: CASTRQIADSEQFF. The CDR3 region has the DNA TGTGCCAGCACCCGTCAAATAGCGGACTCTGAGCAGTTCTTC.

This clone was observed a few times. The rearrangement links TRBV6-1 to TRBJ2-1; 9 bases match TRBD1. The CDR3 runs 15 residues. The germline CDR1 and CDR2 sequences are MNHNS and SASEGT. Trimming removed 3 bases from V and 8 bases from J; junction bases left unmatched: 8. The CDR3, as DNA: TGTGCCAGCAGTGACCCGACAGGGGGGAAGGATGAGCAGTTCTTC. Its translation: CASSDPTGGKDEQFF.